These T cell receptor beta chains were read from a single sample in a study of post-analysis software for immune sequencing data. TCRdb used MiXCR to reprocess the PCR reads, holding one entry per CDR3 protein. The data show hundreds of thousands of distinct CDR3 sequences, roughly three fifths seen once. The source material was blood. The receptors here all came from a girl aged 2 to 10 with multiple sclerosis. CDR3s include the opening cysteine and the closing phenylalanine or tryptophan. The D gene is left open where the match is weak. Rows may omit the clone size; those that give it use once, few, many or a size class.

J gene: TRBJ1-5; V gene: TRBV12-3/TRBV12-4; D gene: NA; clone size: NA; CDR3 DNA: TGTGCCAGTAGTCCACCGGCTCAGCCCCAGCATTTT; CDR3 protein: CASSPPAQPQHF
J gene: TRBJ2-5; V gene: TRBV20-1; D gene: NA; clone size: NA; CDR3 DNA: TGCAGTGCTAGGGCGCAGGGGCATGAGACCCAGTACTTC; CDR3 protein: CSARAQGHETQYF
J gene: TRBJ2-3; V gene: TRBV5-1; D gene: NA; clone size: NA; CDR3 DNA: TGCGCCAGCAGCTTCGCTCTTGGGCCTAGCTGGGGTGGAGATACGCAGTATTTT; CDR3 protein: CASSFALGPSWGGDTQYF
J gene: TRBJ2-7; V gene: TRBV12-3/TRBV12-4; D gene: TRBD1; clone size: NA; CDR3 DNA: TGTGCCAGCAGTTTGTCTGGGACAGGGGTTTACGAGCAGTACTTC; CDR3 protein: CASSLSGTGVYEQYF
J gene: TRBJ2-7; V gene: TRBV7-9; D gene: NA; clone size: NA; CDR3 DNA: TGTGCCAGCAGCTCCACCTTGCATAGGGGCCCCTACGAGCAGTACTTC; CDR3 protein: CASSSTLHRGPYEQYF
J gene: TRBJ2-1; V gene: TRBV14; D gene: NA; clone size: NA; CDR3 DNA: TGTGCCACTCTATTGGTGGACAATGAGCAGTTCTTC; CDR3 protein: CATLLVDNEQFF
J gene: TRBJ2-2; V gene: TRBV6-5; D gene: TRBD2; clone size: NA; CDR3 DNA: TGTGCCAGCAGTAGGCTAGCGGGAGCGTCCGGGGAGCTGTTTTTT; CDR3 protein: CASSRLAGASGELFF
J gene: TRBJ1-5; V gene: TRBV7-2; D gene: NA; clone size: NA; CDR3 DNA: TGTGCCGGCAGCTTTGTGGATCAGCCCCAGCATTTT; CDR3 protein: CAGSFVDQPQHF
J gene: TRBJ2-1; V gene: TRBV7-9; D gene: NA; clone size: NA; CDR3 DNA: TGTGCCAGCGGTACTTACAATGAGCAGTTCTTC; CDR3 protein: CASGTYNEQFF
J gene: TRBJ2-5; V gene: TRBV10-2; D gene: TRBD2; clone size: NA; CDR3 DNA: TGCGCCAGCAGCGGGACTAGCGGGGGAGAGACCCAGTACTTC; CDR3 protein: CASSGTSGGETQYF
J gene: TRBJ1-2; V gene: TRBV28; D gene: NA; clone size: few; CDR3 DNA: TGTGCCAGCAGTTTAAGCTCGGGATATGGCTACACCTTC; CDR3 protein: CASSLSSGYGYTF
J gene: TRBJ2-1; V gene: TRBV5-1; D gene: NA; clone size: NA; CDR3 DNA: TGCGCCAGCGGCTTTAGTGGGGGCTACAATGAGCAGTTCTTC; CDR3 protein: CASGFSGGYNEQFF
J gene: TRBJ2-7; V gene: TRBV5-1; D gene: NA; clone size: few; CDR3 DNA: TGCGCCAGCAGCCAAGGACCGATGAGCTCCTACGAGCAGTACTTC; CDR3 protein: CASSQGPMSSYEQYF
J gene: TRBJ1-4; V gene: TRBV28; D gene: NA; clone size: NA; CDR3 DNA: TGTGCCAGCAGACTACAACCCAGGTTAGGGGAAAAACTGTTTTTT; CDR3 protein: CASRLQPRLGEKLFF
J gene: TRBJ1-2; V gene: TRBV7-9; D gene: NA; clone size: NA; CDR3 DNA: TGTGCCAGCAGCTTAGGGACATATACGGTTCGAGATGGCTACACCTTC; CDR3 protein: CASSLGTYTVRDGYTF
J gene: TRBJ2-2; V gene: TRBV5-1; D gene: TRBD1; clone size: NA; CDR3 DNA: TGCGCCAGCAGCTTTATGAGGGACAGTTGGAGCACCGGGGAGCTGTTTTTT; CDR3 protein: CASSFMRDSWSTGELFF
J gene: TRBJ1-5; V gene: TRBV14; D gene: NA; clone size: NA; CDR3 DNA: TGTGCCAGCAGCCCAAGCGCCCAATATAGACAGCCCCAGCATTTT; CDR3 protein: CASSPSAQYRQPQHF
J gene: TRBJ1-2; V gene: TRBV5-4; D gene: TRBD1; clone size: NA; CDR3 DNA: TGTGCCAGCAGCCTCCCGGGACAGGGCTATGGCTACACCTTC; CDR3 protein: CASSLPGQGYGYTF
J gene: TRBJ2-1; V gene: TRBV29-1; D gene: NA; clone size: few; CDR3 DNA: TGCAGCGTCAGGGTTTCCTCCTACAATGAGCAGTTCTTC; CDR3 protein: CSVRVSSYNEQFF
J gene: TRBJ2-7; V gene: TRBV20-1; D gene: NA; clone size: NA; CDR3 DNA: TGCAGTGCTAGAGCGGAGCGGCGGAGTCGTCCCTACGAGCAGGACTTC; CDR3 protein: CSARAERRSRPYEQDF
J gene: TRBJ2-3; V gene: TRBV3-1; D gene: TRBD2; clone size: NA; CDR3 DNA: TGTGCCAGCAGCCAAGTGGCTAGCGGGGGTGATACGCAGTATTTT; CDR3 protein: CASSQVASGGDTQYF
J gene: TRBJ2-7; V gene: TRBV20-1; D gene: TRBD2; clone size: NA; CDR3 DNA: TGCAGTGCTTCGGGACTAGCGGGACTCTACGAGCAGTACTTC; CDR3 protein: CSASGLAGLYEQYF
J gene: TRBJ1-4; V gene: TRBV10-3; D gene: NA; clone size: NA; CDR3 DNA: TGTGCCATCAGTGAGAGACGGGAAAAACTGTTTTTT; CDR3 protein: CAISERREKLFF
J gene: TRBJ2-7; V gene: TRBV12-3/TRBV12-4; D gene: NA; clone size: NA; CDR3 DNA: TGTGCCAGCAGTTCCTTTAATGAGCAGTACTTC; CDR3 protein: CASSSFNEQYF
J gene: TRBJ1-2; V gene: TRBV12-3/TRBV12-4; D gene: NA; clone size: NA; CDR3 DNA: TGTGCCAGCAGTTTACAGCGTGGCTACACCTTC; CDR3 protein: CASSLQRGYTF
J gene: TRBJ2-2; V gene: TRBV7-6; D gene: NA; clone size: NA; CDR3 DNA: TGTGCCAGCAATTCGCCACAGACTCTGACCGGGGAGCTGTTTTTT; CDR3 protein: CASNSPQTLTGELFF
J gene: TRBJ1-1; V gene: TRBV12-5; D gene: NA; clone size: NA; CDR3 DNA: TGTGCTAGTGGTTCCTACAGGGTAGCAGCTTTCTTT; CDR3 protein: CASGSYRVAAFF
J gene: TRBJ1-1; V gene: TRBV29-1; D gene: NA; clone size: NA; CDR3 DNA: TGCAGCGTGGTCAGTATCGACACTGAAGCTTTCTTT; CDR3 protein: CSVVSIDTEAFF
J gene: TRBJ1-1; V gene: TRBV5-1; D gene: NA; clone size: NA; CDR3 DNA: TGCGCCAGCAGCCGCTCCGGGACCGGTAACACTGAAGCTTTCTTT; CDR3 protein: CASSRSGTGNTEAFF
J gene: TRBJ1-1; V gene: TRBV28; D gene: TRBD1; clone size: NA; CDR3 DNA: TGTGCCAGCAGTTTCCGACAGGGAGTCACCCATGAAGCTTTCTTT; CDR3 protein: CASSFRQGVTHEAFF
J gene: TRBJ1-1; V gene: TRBV6-2/TRBV6-3; D gene: TRBD1; clone size: NA; CDR3 DNA: TGTGCCAGCAGTACCGCCTACAGGGGAGAAACTGAAGCTTTCTTT; CDR3 protein: CASSTAYRGETEAFF
J gene: TRBJ2-1; V gene: TRBV4-3; D gene: NA; clone size: NA; CDR3 DNA: TGCGCCAGCAGCCAAGCGTACGGGCTATACAATGAGCAGTTCTTC; CDR3 protein: CASSQAYGLYNEQFF
J gene: TRBJ2-1; V gene: TRBV7-2; D gene: NA; clone size: NA; CDR3 DNA: TGTGCCAGCAGCCTAAAGAGAGAGGCGGGCGAGCAGTTCTTC; CDR3 protein: CASSLKREAGEQFF
J gene: TRBJ1-5; V gene: TRBV19; D gene: NA; clone size: NA; CDR3 DNA: TGTGCCAGTAGGAAGGTAGGGGGCAATCAGCCCCAGCATTTT; CDR3 protein: CASRKVGGNQPQHF
J gene: TRBJ1-2; V gene: TRBV20-1; D gene: NA; clone size: once; CDR3 DNA: TGCAGTGCTAGTTTGGCACCACCAGTTAACTATGGCTACACCTTC; CDR3 protein: CSASLAPPVNYGYTF
J gene: TRBJ1-5; V gene: TRBV5-1; D gene: NA; clone size: NA; CDR3 DNA: TGCGCCAGCAGCTTGGGCGGGACGACCGGGAATCAGCCCCAGCATTTT; CDR3 protein: CASSLGGTTGNQPQHF
J gene: TRBJ2-5; V gene: TRBV12-3/TRBV12-4; D gene: NA; clone size: few; CDR3 DNA: TGTGCCAGCAGTTCCCCATACCAAGAGACCCAGTACTTC; CDR3 protein: CASSSPYQETQYF
J gene: TRBJ1-2; V gene: TRBV10-3; D gene: TRBD1; clone size: few; CDR3 DNA: TGTGCCACCGACCCGGGACAGGCTTCTAACTATGGCTACACCTTC; CDR3 protein: CATDPGQASNYGYTF
J gene: TRBJ1-2; V gene: TRBV12-3/TRBV12-4; D gene: NA; clone size: NA; CDR3 DNA: TGTGCCAGCAGTTTAGCGCCGCCGCCTCCTAACTATGGCTACACCTTC; CDR3 protein: CASSLAPPPPNYGYTF
J gene: TRBJ2-1; V gene: TRBV18; D gene: NA; clone size: NA; CDR3 DNA: TGTGCCAGCTCACCACGGGAAGGGGGAGGTGAGCAGTTCTTC; CDR3 protein: CASSPREGGGEQFF
J gene: TRBJ2-3; V gene: TRBV12-3/TRBV12-4; D gene: TRBD1; clone size: NA; CDR3 DNA: TGTGCCAGCAGCCGACAGGGACGTGGCACAGATACGCAGTATTTT; CDR3 protein: CASSRQGRGTDTQYF
J gene: TRBJ2-1; V gene: TRBV6-1; D gene: NA; clone size: few; CDR3 DNA: TGTGCCAGCAGTGATACCCTAGGGGGATACAATGAGCAGTTCTTC; CDR3 protein: CASSDTLGGYNEQFF
J gene: TRBJ2-1; V gene: TRBV7-2; D gene: NA; clone size: NA; CDR3 DNA: TGTGCCAGCAGGGCTATTCGGGGTGAGCAGTTCTTC; CDR3 protein: CASRAIRGEQFF
J gene: TRBJ1-1; V gene: TRBV20-1; D gene: NA; clone size: NA; CDR3 DNA: TGCAGTGCTAGAGATGTCGGGGGATGGACTGAAGCTTTCTTT; CDR3 protein: CSARDVGGWTEAFF
J gene: TRBJ2-5; V gene: TRBV10-3; D gene: TRBD2; clone size: NA; CDR3 DNA: TGTGCCGTCAGTGAGTCGAGGACTAGCGGGGGCTCTGGAGAGACCCAGTACTTC; CDR3 protein: CAVSESRTSGGSGETQYF
J gene: TRBJ2-1; V gene: TRBV9; D gene: NA; clone size: NA; CDR3 DNA: TGTGCCAGCAGCCGTTGGGCTGGGACTTCCTACAATGAGCAGTTCTTC; CDR3 protein: CASSRWAGTSYNEQFF
J gene: TRBJ2-2; V gene: TRBV3-1; D gene: TRBD2; clone size: NA; CDR3 DNA: TGTGCCAGCAGCCAAGGACCGGTTGGACTAGCTGCGAACACCGGGGAGCTGTTTTTT; CDR3 protein: CASSQGPVGLAANTGELFF
J gene: TRBJ1-3; V gene: TRBV5-6; D gene: NA; clone size: NA; CDR3 DNA: TGTGCCAGCAGCTCACACGTGCGAGGAAACACCATATATTTT; CDR3 protein: CASSSHVRGNTIYF
J gene: TRBJ2-3; V gene: TRBV2; D gene: TRBD2; clone size: NA; CDR3 DNA: TGTGCCAGCAGTGGGGAACTAGCGGGCTACACAGATACGCAGTATTTT; CDR3 protein: CASSGELAGYTDTQYF
J gene: TRBJ2-7; V gene: TRBV12-3/TRBV12-4; D gene: NA; clone size: few; CDR3 DNA: TGTGCCAGCAGTTTTCAAGTCAGGGGGGGAGCCCAGGTAGACGAGCAGTACTTC; CDR3 protein: CASSFQVRGGAQVDEQYF
J gene: TRBJ2-7; V gene: TRBV20-1; D gene: NA; clone size: NA; CDR3 DNA: TGCAGTGTTAACGGAGCGGGCTACGAGCAGTACTTC; CDR3 protein: CSVNGAGYEQYF
J gene: TRBJ2-7; V gene: TRBV2; D gene: NA; clone size: NA; CDR3 DNA: TGTGCCACCGAGCGGGTCGCCTACGAGCAGTACTTC; CDR3 protein: CATERVAYEQYF
J gene: TRBJ2-7; V gene: TRBV7-9; D gene: NA; clone size: NA; CDR3 DNA: TGTGCCAGCAGCCCCCACGAGGGAGGCAGGCCCTACGAGCAGTACTTC; CDR3 protein: CASSPHEGGRPYEQYF
J gene: TRBJ1-2; V gene: TRBV7-9; D gene: NA; clone size: few; CDR3 DNA: TGTGCCAGCAGCTTTAGCGGACAGACCTACTATGGCTACACCTTC; CDR3 protein: CASSFSGQTYYGYTF
J gene: TRBJ2-1; V gene: TRBV4-2; D gene: TRBD2; clone size: NA; CDR3 DNA: TGTGCCAGCAGCCCAATAGCGGGACGACACAATGAGCAGTTCTTC; CDR3 protein: CASSPIAGRHNEQFF